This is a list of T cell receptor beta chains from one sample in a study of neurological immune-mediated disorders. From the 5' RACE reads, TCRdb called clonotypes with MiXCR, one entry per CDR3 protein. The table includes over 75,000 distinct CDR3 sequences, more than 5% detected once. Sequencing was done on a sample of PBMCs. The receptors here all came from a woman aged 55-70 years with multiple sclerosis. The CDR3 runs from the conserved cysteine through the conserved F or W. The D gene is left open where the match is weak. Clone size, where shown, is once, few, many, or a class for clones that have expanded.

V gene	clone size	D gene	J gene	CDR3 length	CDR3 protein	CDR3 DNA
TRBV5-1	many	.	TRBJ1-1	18	CASSPNGWSAPMNTEAFF	TGCGCCAGCAGCCCCAACGGGTGGTCAGCCCCTATGAACACTGAAGCTTTCTTT
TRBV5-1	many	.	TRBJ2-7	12	CASSIQGYEQYF	TGCGCCAGCAGCATTCAGGGGTACGAGCAGTACTTC
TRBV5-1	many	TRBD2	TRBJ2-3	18	CASSSHPSGGRITDTQYF	TGCGCCAGCAGCTCGCACCCTAGCGGGGGGCGGATCACAGATACGCAGTATTTT
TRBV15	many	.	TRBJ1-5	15	CATSGPTVSNQPQHF	TGTGCCACCAGCGGACCGACAGTTAGCAATCAGCCCCAGCATTTT
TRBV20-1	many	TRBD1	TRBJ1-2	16	CSARDREQGAIYGYTF	TGCAGTGCTAGAGATCGTGAACAGGGGGCGATCTATGGCTACACCTTC
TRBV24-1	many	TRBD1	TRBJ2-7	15	CATSDRQGPLYEQYF	TGTGCCACCAGTGATCGACAGGGCCCTCTTTACGAGCAGTACTTC
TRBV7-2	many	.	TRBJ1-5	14	CASSLVGSNQPQHF	TGTGCCAGCAGCTTAGTGGGATCCAATCAGCCCCAGCATTTT
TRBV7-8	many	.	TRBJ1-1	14	CASSPTGRFTEAFF	TGTGCCAGCAGCCCCACCGGGAGGTTCACTGAAGCTTTCTTT
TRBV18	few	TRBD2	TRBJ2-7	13	CASSQRGGYEQYF	TGTGCCAGCTCCCAACGGGGGGGCTACGAGCAGTACTTC
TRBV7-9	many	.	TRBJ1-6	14	CASSVDSSNSPLHF	TGTGCCAGCAGCGTGGACAGCAGTAATTCACCCCTCCACTTT
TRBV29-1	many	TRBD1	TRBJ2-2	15	CSVERGTGATGELFF	TGCAGCGTTGAGAGGGGGACAGGCGCCACCGGGGAGCTGTTTTTT
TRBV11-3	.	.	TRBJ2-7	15	CASSLGGQGSHEQYF	TGTGCCAGCAGCTTAGGGGGCCAGGGATCCCACGAGCAGTACTTC
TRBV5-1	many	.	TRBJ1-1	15	CASTMSETANTEAFF	TGCGCCAGCACCATGTCTGAGACAGCGAACACTGAAGCTTTCTTT
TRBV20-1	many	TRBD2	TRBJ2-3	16	CSATAGGFSSTDTQYF	TGCAGTGCTACCGCGGGGGGCTTCTCGAGCACAGATACGCAGTATTTT
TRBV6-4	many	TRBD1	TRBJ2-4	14	CASSEGGAMDIQYF	TGTGCCAGCAGTGAAGGGGGCGCGATGGACATTCAGTACTTC
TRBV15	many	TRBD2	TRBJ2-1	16	CATSTGTSGGVNEQFF	TGTGCCACCAGCACGGGGACTAGCGGGGGGGTGAATGAGCAGTTCTTC
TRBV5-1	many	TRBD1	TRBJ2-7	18	CASSPRDRGRGGSYEQYF	TGCGCCAGCAGCCCCCGGGACAGGGGGCGCGGTGGCTCCTACGAGCAGTACTTC
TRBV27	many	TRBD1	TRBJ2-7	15	CASSLALGQGTEQYF	TGTGCCAGCAGTTTAGCTTTGGGACAGGGGACCGAGCAGTACTTC
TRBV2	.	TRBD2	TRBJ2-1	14	CASTSGQFYNEQFF	TGTGCCAGTACTAGCGGGCAGTTCTACAATGAGCAGTTCTTC
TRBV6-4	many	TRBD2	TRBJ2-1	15	CASSPSGGANNEQFF	TGTGCCAGCAGTCCTAGCGGGGGGGCCAACAATGAGCAGTTCTTC
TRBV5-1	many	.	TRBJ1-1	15	CASSLTGTGNTEAFF	TGCGCCAGCAGCCTGACCGGGACGGGGAACACTGAAGCTTTCTTT
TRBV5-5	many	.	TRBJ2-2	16	CASSGLQVLPTGELFF	TGTGCCAGCAGCGGGCTACAGGTCCTCCCGACCGGGGAGCTGTTTTTT
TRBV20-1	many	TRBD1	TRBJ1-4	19	CSASTFLVTEKGGGEKLFF	TGCAGTGCTAGCACGTTTTTAGTTACCGAAAAAGGGGGCGGTGAAAAACTGTTTTTT
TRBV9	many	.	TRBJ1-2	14	CASSVDPGNYGYTF	TGTGCCAGCAGCGTAGACCCAGGGAACTATGGCTACACCTTC
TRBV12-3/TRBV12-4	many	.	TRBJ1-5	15	CASSLSREKNQPQHF	TGTGCCAGCAGTTTATCACGGGAAAAGAATCAGCCCCAGCATTTT
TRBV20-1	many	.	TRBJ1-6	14	CSARPTGFGSPLHF	TGCAGTGCTAGACCTACAGGGTTCGGCTCACCCCTCCACTTT
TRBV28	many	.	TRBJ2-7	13	CASRGGGSYEQYF	TGTGCCAGCAGGGGAGGGGGCTCCTACGAGCAGTACTTC
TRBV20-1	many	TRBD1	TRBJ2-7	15	CSARERQGILWEQYF	TGCAGTGCTAGAGAGAGACAGGGGATCTTATGGGAGCAGTACTTC
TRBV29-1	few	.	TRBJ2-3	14	CSVEDSTSTDTQYF	TGCAGCGTTGAAGACAGTACTAGCACAGATACGCAGTATTTT
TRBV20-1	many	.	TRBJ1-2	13	CSAGEAGVVGYTF	TGCAGTGCCGGGGAGGCCGGGGTTGTTGGCTACACCTTC
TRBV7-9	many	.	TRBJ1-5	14	CASSLADSLQPQHF	TGTGCCAGCAGCTTAGCGGACAGCCTTCAGCCCCAGCATTTT
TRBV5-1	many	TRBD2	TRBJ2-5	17	CASSPSAGGLIGETQYF	TGCGCCAGCAGCCCTTCGGCGGGGGGCTTAATAGGAGAGACCCAGTACTTC
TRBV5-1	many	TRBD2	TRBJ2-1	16	CASSLAGLAGYNEQFF	TGCGCCAGCAGCTTGGCAGGACTAGCGGGCTACAATGAGCAGTTCTTC
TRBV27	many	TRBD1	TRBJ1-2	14	CASSYSQGNRGYTF	TGTGCCAGCAGTTATTCACAGGGGAACAGGGGCTACACCTTC
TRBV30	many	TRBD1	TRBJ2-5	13	CAGDRGSVETQYF	TGTGCCGGCGACAGGGGGAGCGTGGAGACCCAGTACTTC
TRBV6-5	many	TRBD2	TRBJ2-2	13	CASSTSETGELFF	TGTGCCAGTTCCACTAGCGAAACCGGGGAGCTGTTTTTT
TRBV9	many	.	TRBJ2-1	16	CASAAGTSSSYNEQFF	TGTGCCAGCGCAGCTGGGACTTCGAGCTCCTACAATGAGCAGTTCTTC
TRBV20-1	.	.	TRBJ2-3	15	CSASDTEDLTDTQYF	TGCAGTGCTAGTGATACAGAGGACCTCACAGATACGCAGTATTTT
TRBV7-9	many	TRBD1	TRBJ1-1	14	CASSLRDSDTEAFF	TGTGCCAGCAGCTTGCGGGACAGTGACACTGAAGCTTTCTTT
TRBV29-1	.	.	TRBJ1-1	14	CSVEGGPQNTEAFF	TGCAGCGTCGAAGGAGGGCCGCAGAACACTGAAGCTTTCTTT
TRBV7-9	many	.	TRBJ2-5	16	CASSSFLSLIGETQYF	TGTGCCAGCAGCTCCTTTCTGAGCCTTATAGGGGAGACCCAGTACTTC
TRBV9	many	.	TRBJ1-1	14	CASSPGHLRTEAFF	TGTGCCAGCAGCCCAGGACACCTGAGGACTGAAGCTTTCTTT
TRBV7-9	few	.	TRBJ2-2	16	CASRKRSSLNTGELFF	TGTGCCAGCAGGAAGAGGTCCAGCCTGAACACCGGGGAGCTGTTTTTT
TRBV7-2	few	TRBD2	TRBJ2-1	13	CASSLAGLAEQFF	TGTGCCAGCAGCTTAGCAGGACTAGCGGAGCAGTTCTTC
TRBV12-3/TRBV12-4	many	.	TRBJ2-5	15	CASSLGVLDQETQYF	TGTGCCAGCAGTTTAGGGGTACTAGATCAAGAGACCCAGTACTTC
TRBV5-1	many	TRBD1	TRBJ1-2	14	CASSLEGTAYGYTF	TGCGCCAGCAGCTTGGAAGGGACAGCCTATGGCTACACCTTC
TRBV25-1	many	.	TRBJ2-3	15	CASSETSGAGDTQYF	TGTGCCAGCAGTGAAACGTCAGGGGCAGGAGATACGCAGTATTTT
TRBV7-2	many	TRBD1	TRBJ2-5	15	CASSSQGWGQETQYF	TGTGCCAGCAGCTCACAGGGGTGGGGGCAAGAGACCCAGTACTTC